These T cell receptor beta chains were read from a single sample in a study of blood T cell repertoires in COVID-19. Using immunoSEQ multiplex PCR, the repertoire was profiled, and TCRdb retains in-frame clones only, with some absent. Of 140,000 or so clones detected, over 70% appear once; the ten largest clones hold about 11%. The specimen sequenced was peripheral blood. The source is a man between 60 and 70 years old with active or convalescent COVID-19. CDR3s include the opening cysteine and the closing phenylalanine or tryptophan. The order of the fields is clone size, J gene, V gene, D gene, CDR3 DNA, CDR3 protein. A D gene is named only where the DNA matches it firmly. The size of a clone is reported for some rows only, either as once, few or many, or as a class for expanded clones.

clone size: NA; J gene: TRBJ1-2; V gene: TRBV28; D gene: NA; CDR3 DNA: TGTGCCAGCACCAAAGGAGGATATGGCTACACCTTC; CDR3 protein: CASTKGGYGYTF
clone size: NA; J gene: TRBJ2-7; V gene: TRBV28; D gene: TRBD1; CDR3 DNA: TGTGCCAGCAGTTCGGGACAGGGGTCGTACGAGCAGTACTTC; CDR3 protein: CASSSGQGSYEQYF
clone size: once; J gene: TRBJ1-3; V gene: TRBV28; D gene: TRBD1; CDR3 DNA: TGTGCCAGCAGTGGGGACAGGGTATCTGGAAACACCATATATTTT; CDR3 protein: CASSGDRVSGNTIYF
clone size: NA; J gene: TRBJ2-6; V gene: TRBV7-8; D gene: TRBD1; CDR3 DNA: TGTGCCAGCAGCCCGGGACAGGGGACGACTGGGGCCAACGTCCTGACTTTC; CDR3 protein: CASSPGQGTTGANVLTF
clone size: few; J gene: TRBJ2-5; V gene: TRBV5-1; D gene: TRBD2; CDR3 DNA: TGCGCCAGCAGCACCGCCGGTAGGTGGGCGGGAGTAGAGACCCAGTACTTC; CDR3 protein: CASSTAGRWAGVETQYF
clone size: NA; J gene: TRBJ1-3; V gene: TRBV29-1; D gene: TRBD1; CDR3 DNA: TGCAGCGTTGTAGGGACAGGGGGCTCTGGAAACACCATATATTTT; CDR3 protein: CSVVGTGGSGNTIYF
clone size: NA; J gene: TRBJ2-4; V gene: TRBV2; D gene: NA; CDR3 DNA: TGTGCCAGCTTGGACACCTTAGCCAAAAACATTCAGTACTTC; CDR3 protein: CASLDTLAKNIQYF
clone size: NA; J gene: TRBJ1-2; V gene: TRBV6-2/TRBV6-3; D gene: NA; CDR3 DNA: TGTGCCAGCAGTTCCCTCACGTGGGGGCAAGGCTATGGCTACACCTTC; CDR3 protein: CASSSLTWGQGYGYTF
clone size: NA; J gene: TRBJ1-1; V gene: TRBV14; D gene: NA; CDR3 DNA: TGTGCCAGCAGCCAAGATGTCAGGGGAGCTTTCTTT; CDR3 protein: CASSQDVRGAFF
clone size: few; J gene: TRBJ1-1; V gene: TRBV5-6; D gene: NA; CDR3 DNA: TGTGCCAGCAGCTTGGGTATGAACACTGAAGCTTTCTTT; CDR3 protein: CASSLGMNTEAFF
clone size: NA; J gene: TRBJ2-6; V gene: TRBV5-1; D gene: NA; CDR3 DNA: TGCGCCAGCAGCTTGTCAGGATCCTCTGGGGCCAACGTCCTGACTTTC; CDR3 protein: CASSLSGSSGANVLTF
clone size: NA; J gene: TRBJ2-3; V gene: TRBV27; D gene: TRBD2; CDR3 DNA: TGTGCCAGCAGTTTAGGTGGCGGGAGGGGCACAGATACGCAGTATTTT; CDR3 protein: CASSLGGGRGTDTQYF
clone size: NA; J gene: TRBJ2-1; V gene: TRBV6-5; D gene: NA; CDR3 DNA: TGTGCCAGCAGTTACCGGGACTCCTACAATGAGCAGTTCTTC; CDR3 protein: CASSYRDSYNEQFF
clone size: NA; J gene: TRBJ2-7; V gene: TRBV6-5; D gene: TRBD2; CDR3 DNA: TGTGCCAGCAGTTTGGAAGCGGGAGTAGGCTACGAGCAGTACTTC; CDR3 protein: CASSLEAGVGYEQYF
clone size: NA; J gene: TRBJ2-3; V gene: TRBV6-5; D gene: TRBD1; CDR3 DNA: TGTGCCAGCACGGACAGGAATACGCAGTATTTT; CDR3 protein: CASTDRNTQYF
clone size: NA; J gene: TRBJ2-7; V gene: TRBV5-4; D gene: NA; CDR3 DNA: TGTGCCAGCAGCCGGTTACGCGAGGAGCAGTACTTC; CDR3 protein: CASSRLREEQYF
clone size: NA; J gene: TRBJ2-4; V gene: TRBV6-5; D gene: TRBD1; CDR3 DNA: TGTGCCAGCAGTTACGGCCCGGGACAGGGAAACATTCAGTACTTC; CDR3 protein: CASSYGPGQGNIQYF
clone size: NA; J gene: TRBJ2-7; V gene: TRBV7-3; D gene: TRBD1; CDR3 DNA: TGTGCCAGCAGCATACTACAGGGGGCCTCCTACGAGCAGTACTTC; CDR3 protein: CASSILQGASYEQYF
clone size: once; J gene: TRBJ2-3; V gene: TRBV5-1; D gene: NA; CDR3 DNA: TGCGCCAGCAGCCGCGGGACGGGAGAATCCGATACGCAGTATTTT; CDR3 protein: CASSRGTGESDTQYF
clone size: once; J gene: TRBJ2-3; V gene: TRBV18; D gene: TRBD1; CDR3 DNA: TGTGCCAGCTCACCGAGGGGTCTACAGGGGCCTAGCACAGATACGCAGTATTTT; CDR3 protein: CASSPRGLQGPSTDTQYF
clone size: once; J gene: TRBJ2-1; V gene: TRBV5-1; D gene: TRBD2; CDR3 DNA: TGCGCCAGCAGCTTGACCCCAGCGGGAGGCGGCAATGAGCAGTTCTTC; CDR3 protein: CASSLTPAGGGNEQFF
clone size: once; J gene: TRBJ1-6; V gene: TRBV7-8; D gene: NA; CDR3 DNA: TGTGCCAGCAGCTTAGCACAGGGAATTCTCTCACCCCTCCACTTT; CDR3 protein: CASSLAQGILSPLHF
clone size: once; J gene: TRBJ2-5; V gene: TRBV20-1; D gene: NA; CDR3 DNA: TGCAGTGCTTCAAAAGAGACCCAGTACTTC; CDR3 protein: CSASKETQYF
clone size: NA; J gene: TRBJ1-2; V gene: TRBV30; D gene: TRBD1; CDR3 DNA: TGTGCCTGGAGCGGGACAGGGTATGGCTACACCTTC; CDR3 protein: CAWSGTGYGYTF
clone size: NA; J gene: TRBJ2-1; V gene: TRBV7-6; D gene: TRBD2; CDR3 DNA: TGTGCCAGCAGCCCCTCTAGCGGGTTCTCCTACAATGAGCAGTTCTTC; CDR3 protein: CASSPSSGFSYNEQFF
clone size: NA; J gene: TRBJ2-3; V gene: TRBV5-1; D gene: TRBD2; CDR3 DNA: TGCGCCAGCAGCGGGGGAGGGTATTCCCGCACAGATACGCAGTATTTT; CDR3 protein: CASSGGGYSRTDTQYF
clone size: NA; J gene: TRBJ2-5; V gene: TRBV5-1; D gene: NA; CDR3 DNA: TGCGCCAGCAGAGGCAGGGTCCAAGAGACCCAGTACTTC; CDR3 protein: CASRGRVQETQYF
clone size: NA; J gene: TRBJ2-5; V gene: TRBV12-3/TRBV12-4; D gene: NA; CDR3 DNA: TGTGCCAGCAGTTTTACAGGAGAAGAGTACTTC; CDR3 protein: CASSFTGEEYF
clone size: NA; J gene: TRBJ1-6; V gene: TRBV6-6; D gene: TRBD1; CDR3 DNA: TGTGCCAGCAGTTACTCAACAGGGGCCCCCGGAATTTTT; CDR3 protein: CASSYSTGAPGIF
clone size: once; J gene: TRBJ2-5; V gene: TRBV7-6; D gene: NA; CDR3 DNA: TGTGCCAGCAGCTTAGATGGGGGGACGGTCCAAGAGACCCAGTACTTC; CDR3 protein: CASSLDGGTVQETQYF
clone size: NA; J gene: TRBJ1-2; V gene: TRBV4-3; D gene: TRBD1; CDR3 DNA: TGCGCCAGCAGCCAAGGAGGAGGGACAGGGATAGGCTACACCTTC; CDR3 protein: CASSQGGGTGIGYTF
clone size: once; J gene: TRBJ2-1; V gene: TRBV28; D gene: TRBD2; CDR3 DNA: TGTGCCAGCAGTTTCCGACTAGCGGGAGGGCACAATGAGCAGTTCTTC; CDR3 protein: CASSFRLAGGHNEQFF
clone size: once; J gene: TRBJ2-1; V gene: TRBV7-3; D gene: NA; CDR3 DNA: TGTGCCAGCAGCTTAATGGCTAGCGAGTACAATGAGCAGTTCTTC; CDR3 protein: CASSLMASEYNEQFF
clone size: once; J gene: TRBJ2-5; V gene: TRBV28; D gene: TRBD2; CDR3 DNA: TGTGCCAGCAGTCTCCGACTAGCGGGCATACAAGAGACCCAGTACTTC; CDR3 protein: CASSLRLAGIQETQYF
clone size: once; J gene: TRBJ2-1; V gene: TRBV13; D gene: TRBD2; CDR3 DNA: TGTGCCAGTACTCCCGAGCGGGACGACAATGAGCAGTTCTTC; CDR3 protein: CASTPERDDNEQFF
clone size: NA; J gene: TRBJ1-2; V gene: TRBV28; D gene: TRBD1; CDR3 DNA: TGTGCCAGCAGTTTATCCAGGGGGTGGAACTATGGCTACACCTTC; CDR3 protein: CASSLSRGWNYGYTF
clone size: NA; J gene: TRBJ2-7; V gene: TRBV5-1; D gene: TRBD1; CDR3 DNA: TGCGCCAGCAGCACGGGGATGGACAGGGGGTCCTACGAGCAGTACTTC; CDR3 protein: CASSTGMDRGSYEQYF
clone size: NA; J gene: TRBJ2-7; V gene: TRBV4-1; D gene: TRBD2; CDR3 DNA: TGCGCCAGCAGCCCGTCTAGCGGGAGGGCCGGGTTGCACGAGCAGTACTTC; CDR3 protein: CASSPSSGRAGLHEQYF
clone size: NA; J gene: TRBJ2-2; V gene: TRBV7-6; D gene: NA; CDR3 DNA: TGTGCCAGCAGCTTACCTCTTAGCACCGGGGAGCTGTTTTTT; CDR3 protein: CASSLPLSTGELFF
clone size: NA; J gene: TRBJ2-1; V gene: TRBV27; D gene: TRBD2; CDR3 DNA: TGTGCCAGCAGTTTAAGCGGGAGTTCCCACAATGAGCAGTTCTTC; CDR3 protein: CASSLSGSSHNEQFF
clone size: NA; J gene: TRBJ1-1; V gene: TRBV28; D gene: NA; CDR3 DNA: TGTGCCAGCAGTTTAGTAGGGACACCCACTGAAGCTTTCTTT; CDR3 protein: CASSLVGTPTEAFF
clone size: NA; J gene: TRBJ2-2; V gene: TRBV9; D gene: NA; CDR3 DNA: TGTGCCAGCAGCGTAGGCCCAGGGCCCACCGGGGAGCTGTTTTTT; CDR3 protein: CASSVGPGPTGELFF
clone size: NA; J gene: TRBJ2-5; V gene: TRBV6-5; D gene: TRBD2; CDR3 DNA: TGTGCCAGCAGTTCCCCCGGGACTAGCGGACCGACCCAGTACTTC; CDR3 protein: CASSSPGTSGPTQYF
clone size: NA; J gene: TRBJ2-5; V gene: TRBV5-1; D gene: TRBD2; CDR3 DNA: TGCGCCAGCAGCTTGGGGCTAGCGGGAGGGAAGACCCAGTACTTC; CDR3 protein: CASSLGLAGGKTQYF
clone size: NA; J gene: TRBJ2-7; V gene: TRBV11-2; D gene: TRBD2; CDR3 DNA: TGTGCCAGCAGTCAACGACTAGCGGCTACCTACGAGCAGTACTTC; CDR3 protein: CASSQRLAATYEQYF
clone size: NA; J gene: TRBJ2-4; V gene: TRBV20-1; D gene: TRBD2; CDR3 DNA: TGCAGTGCTAGTTCGTCTAGCGGGACTGGAAACATTCAGTACTTC; CDR3 protein: CSASSSSGTGNIQYF
clone size: NA; J gene: TRBJ2-7; V gene: TRBV5-1; D gene: TRBD2; CDR3 DNA: TGCGCCAGCAGCACCGGGACTAGCGGGAGGGTGGGGTACGAGCAGTACTTC; CDR3 protein: CASSTGTSGRVGYEQYF
clone size: NA; J gene: TRBJ2-2; V gene: TRBV7-8; D gene: NA; CDR3 DNA: TGTGCCAGCAGCTTAGGCAGGGGCCGCACCGGGGAGCTGTTTTTT; CDR3 protein: CASSLGRGRTGELFF
clone size: NA; J gene: TRBJ1-5; V gene: TRBV28; D gene: TRBD1; CDR3 DNA: TGTGCCAGCAGACCGCCTTACAGGGGGCGCAGCAATCAGCCCCAGCATTTT; CDR3 protein: CASRPPYRGRSNQPQHF
clone size: NA; J gene: TRBJ1-2; V gene: TRBV30; D gene: NA; CDR3 DNA: TGTGCCTGGAGATTGAGCGGGGGTAATGGCTACACCTTC; CDR3 protein: CAWRLSGGNGYTF
clone size: NA; J gene: TRBJ2-7; V gene: TRBV27; D gene: TRBD1; CDR3 DNA: TGTGCCAGCAGTCTCACAGGGGTAGGCTCCTACGAGCAGTACTTC; CDR3 protein: CASSLTGVGSYEQYF
clone size: NA; J gene: TRBJ2-1; V gene: TRBV3-1/TRBV3-2; D gene: TRBD2; CDR3 DNA: TGTGCCAGCAGCCAAGAACGGGAGGGCTCTGTAGGGGGAAATGAGCAGTTCTTC; CDR3 protein: CASSQEREGSVGGNEQFF